A selection of T cell receptor beta chains follows, all from one sample in a study of graft-versus-host responses after intestinal transplantation. No antigen has been assigned to these receptors. Assay: immunoSEQ multiplex PCR; the TCRdb copy retains only in-frame clones and omits some. The sample holds 110,000 to 150,000 clones, around 90% seen once. The sequencing here drew on unstimulated CD4+ T cells sorted from spleen or lymph node cells, taken before intestinal transplant. These TCRs come from a human donor who received an intestinal transplant. Both conserved end residues are part of each CDR3. The order of the fields is D gene, V gene, CDR3 length, J gene, clone size, CDR3 DNA, CDR3 protein. D genes are given only for firm matches. Clone size is not always given. Where it is, it says once, few, many or a class for expanded clones.

D: TRBD1; V: TRBV7-3; length: 14; J: TRBJ2-2; size: NA; DNA: TGTGCCAGCAGCGCAACAGGGGCTCTCGGGGAGCTGTTTTTT; CDR3: CASSATGALGELFF
D: NA; V: TRBV6-5; length: 15; J: TRBJ1-6; size: NA; DNA: TGTGCCAGCAGACAAGGGGACCCCAATTCGTCACCCCTCCACTTT; CDR3: CASRQGDPNSSPLHF
D: NA; V: TRBV29-1; length: 11; J: TRBJ2-3; size: once; DNA: TGCAGCAAAAACCTGGGGGATACGCAGTATTTT; CDR3: CSKNLGDTQYF
D: NA; V: TRBV11-2; length: 12; J: TRBJ2-7; size: NA; DNA: TGTGCCAGCAATGAGGATATCCCCGAGCAGTACTTC; CDR3: CASNEDIPEQYF
D: NA; V: TRBV29-1; length: 12; J: TRBJ1-3; size: NA; DNA: TGCAGCGTTGATGCCCCGGGAAACACCATATATTTT; CDR3: CSVDAPGNTIYF
D: TRBD2; V: TRBV28; length: 15; J: TRBJ2-3; size: NA; DNA: TGTGCCAGCAGAGCCGGGACTAGCCGGACAGATACGCAGTATTTT; CDR3: CASRAGTSRTDTQYF
D: NA; V: TRBV7-9; length: 14; J: TRBJ1-1; size: NA; DNA: TGTGCCAGCAGCTTAGCGGGGGACAACACTGAAGCTTTCTTT; CDR3: CASSLAGDNTEAFF
D: NA; V: TRBV21-1; length: 17; J: TRBJ2-7; size: NA; DNA: TGCGCCAGCAGCACGCGTCCCATTTCCGATAGCTGCTACGAGCAGTACTTC; CDR3: CASSTRPISDSCYEQYF
D: NA; V: TRBV29-1; length: 14; J: TRBJ1-1; size: once; DNA: TGCAGCGTTGAAGTGCCAGGGCGAGGAACTGAAGCTTTCTTT; CDR3: CSVEVPGRGTEAFF
D: NA; V: TRBV2; length: 15; J: TRBJ1-2; size: NA; DNA: TGTGCCAGCAGTGAGGCAGGCTATTCTAACTATGGCTACACCTTC; CDR3: CASSEAGYSNYGYTF
D: NA; V: TRBV6-1; length: 12; J: TRBJ2-5; size: NA; DNA: TGTGCCAGCAGGCGGGACGAAGAGACCCAGTACTTC; CDR3: CASRRDEETQYF
D: NA; V: TRBV18; length: 14; J: TRBJ2-7; size: NA; DNA: TGTGCCAGCTCACCTATAACAGGGGAGGACGAGCAGTACTTC; CDR3: CASSPITGEDEQYF
D: TRBD1; V: TRBV5-8; length: 15; J: TRBJ1-4; size: NA; DNA: TGTGCCAGCACTCCAACAGGGGGCCAATATGAAAAACTGTTTTTT; CDR3: CASTPTGGQYEKLFF
D: TRBD2; V: TRBV5-1; length: 17; J: TRBJ2-6; size: NA; DNA: TGCGCCAGCAGCTCCCGGGGGGGGCTGCCTGGGGCCAACGTCCTGACTTTC; CDR3: CASSSRGGLPGANVLTF
D: NA; V: TRBV7-6; length: 13; J: TRBJ2-1; size: NA; DNA: TGTGCCAGCGAAGAACTACCTTACGGTGAGCAGTTCTTC; CDR3: CASEELPYGEQFF
D: NA; V: TRBV29-1; length: 13; J: TRBJ2-5; size: NA; DNA: TGCAGCGTTCCGGGGTTCTTTCAAGAGACCCAGTACTTC; CDR3: CSVPGFFQETQYF
D: NA; V: TRBV11-3; length: 16; J: TRBJ2-5; size: NA; DNA: TGTGCCAGCAGCTCCGGGGCAGGGGTCACCGCGAGGACCCAGTACTTC; CDR3: CASSSGAGVTARTQYF
D: NA; V: TRBV5-1; length: 13; J: TRBJ2-7; size: NA; DNA: TGCGCCAGCAGCGCCGGCCCACGATTGGAGCAGTACTTC; CDR3: CASSAGPRLEQYF
D: TRBD1; V: TRBV7-6; length: 17; J: TRBJ2-7; size: NA; DNA: TGTGCCAGCAGCGCCCTCGCGGACAGGTTGAACTCCTACGAGCAGTACTTC; CDR3: CASSALADRLNSYEQYF
D: NA; V: TRBV29-1; length: 11; J: TRBJ1-1; size: once; DNA: TGCAGCGTTGCCCTGAACACTGAAGCTTTCTTT; CDR3: CSVALNTEAFF
D: TRBD1; V: TRBV25-1; length: 15; J: TRBJ2-5; size: NA; DNA: TGTGCCAGCAGTGAATACCGGACAGGGGACGAGACCCAGTACTTC; CDR3: CASSEYRTGDETQYF
D: TRBD1; V: TRBV18; length: 15; J: TRBJ2-2; size: NA; DNA: TGTGCCAGCTCGGGACAGGGGGCGAACACCGGGGAGCTGTTTTTT; CDR3: CASSGQGANTGELFF
D: NA; V: TRBV18; length: 15; J: TRBJ2-7; size: NA; DNA: TGTGCCAGCTCACCTAGGTCTTACCCTTCCTACGAGCAGTACTTC; CDR3: CASSPRSYPSYEQYF
D: NA; V: TRBV5-1; length: 13; J: TRBJ1-1; size: NA; DNA: TGCGCCAGCAGCCAAGGGGAGAAATACGAAGCTTTCTTT; CDR3: CASSQGEKYEAFF
D: NA; V: TRBV5-1; length: 13; J: TRBJ2-5; size: once; DNA: TGCGCCAGCAGCTTTTGGGAGCAGGAGACCCAGTACTTC; CDR3: CASSFWEQETQYF
D: NA; V: TRBV12-5; length: 13; J: TRBJ1-2; size: NA; DNA: TGTGCTAGTGGTTCGACGGGGACTTATGGCTACACCTTC; CDR3: CASGSTGTYGYTF
D: TRBD1; V: TRBV29-1; length: 13; J: TRBJ1-4; size: NA; DNA: TGCAGCTTCCAGGGGGCAACTAATGAAAAACTGTTTTTT; CDR3: CSFQGATNEKLFF
D: NA; V: TRBV10-1; length: 14; J: TRBJ2-7; size: NA; DNA: TGCGCCAGCAGTGAGTCCGGGACCTCCTACGAGCAGTACTTC; CDR3: CASSESGTSYEQYF
D: NA; V: TRBV5-1; length: 13; J: TRBJ1-1; size: NA; DNA: TGCGCCAGCAGCTGGACAGTCAACACTGAAGCTTTCTTT; CDR3: CASSWTVNTEAFF
D: NA; V: TRBV9; length: 15; J: TRBJ2-6; size: NA; DNA: TGTGCCAGCAGCGTAGAAGGTTCTGGGGCCAACGTCCTGACTTTC; CDR3: CASSVEGSGANVLTF
D: TRBD2; V: TRBV6-5; length: 15; J: TRBJ2-3; size: NA; DNA: TGTGCCAGCAGTTATTTGGGGAGGGGCGCAGATACGCAGTATTTT; CDR3: CASSYLGRGADTQYF
D: NA; V: TRBV29-1; length: 13; J: TRBJ2-7; size: NA; DNA: TGCAGCGTTGCCCAGGACAGTCCTTACGAGCAGTACTTC; CDR3: CSVAQDSPYEQYF
D: NA; V: TRBV19; length: 15; J: TRBJ2-2; size: once; DNA: TGTGCCAGTAGTAGGTCTAGCCTATACACCGGGGAGCTGTTTTTT; CDR3: CASSRSSLYTGELFF
D: TRBD1; V: TRBV28; length: 17; J: TRBJ1-5; size: NA; DNA: TGTGCCAGCAGTTCCCGGACAGGGACTGGGGGAAATCAGCCCCAGCATTTT; CDR3: CASSSRTGTGGNQPQHF
D: TRBD1; V: TRBV6-5; length: 16; J: TRBJ1-4; size: once; DNA: TGTGCCAGCAGTTATCCCTCGGACAGGGATGGTGAAAAACTGTTTTTT; CDR3: CASSYPSDRDGEKLFF
D: TRBD1; V: TRBV6-1; length: 14; J: TRBJ1-2; size: NA; DNA: TGTGCCAGCAGTGAAGAGACAGGGGGCTATGGCTACACCTTC; CDR3: CASSEETGGYGYTF